This record concerns one TCR beta chain sequence. Its specific antigen is unknown. Base qualities are not at hand, and no much larger clone is one base apart. This sample stems from a study of cytomegalovirus exposure and HLA in healthy donors (dated by TCRdb to about 2017). For the study in its entirety: An earlier analysis of approximately 640 of the donors reported roughly 270 Gb of sequence data and about 100 million unique TCR beta sequences from around 200 million T cells. Donor age, sex, ethnicity and CMV serostatus were compiled together with the repertoire data. Every repertoire in the discovery cohort had been generated on one and the same sequencing platform. On average, roughly 250,000 unique TCR beta nucleotide sequences were sequenced per donor among roughly 430 genotyped donors of the cohort, with roughly 18% of those sequences being non-productive. The later analysis used no new phenotypic data to find candidate immune exposures, relying instead on TCR beta sequences and their occurrence across donors. In a later analysis, previously published TCR beta repertoires from several hundred donors were re-analyzed and high-resolution HLA genotyping was added so that TCR occurrence patterns could be studied. The study combined high-throughput TCR immunosequencing, statistical association of individual TCRs with disease status, and machine learning to predict cytomegalovirus infection status. A later genetic analysis used genome-wide SNP genotypes for about 60% of the roughly 700 donors, treating that subset as a discovery cohort. Typing coverage varied by locus: roughly 620-640 donors for A, B, C, DRB1 and DQB1; roughly 520 for DQA1; approximately 610 for DPA1; 400 to 480 for DPB1. An earlier analysis of 500 to 650 of the donors applied high-throughput TCR beta sequencing to assess whether each TCR beta V gene segment acted as functional or pseudogenic. Among the roughly 400 genotyped donors, about 83% belonged to the genetic ancestry cluster associated with self-reported Caucasian donors. About five DR-DQ haplotypes were treated as single units for association and clustering because of strong linkage in the cohort. The study profiled the T cell repertoires of about 720 subjects by immunosequencing and related them to cytomegalovirus serostatus. The study aimed to test whether signatures of past pathogen exposure could be identified by cataloging public T cell receptors. Along with the approximately 650-subject first cohort, a separate validation cohort of some 130 different subjects was used. Roughly 300 gigabases of sequencing data and tens of millions of unique TCR sequences were included in an early release covering 550 to 650 HLA-typed donors. Both class I and class II loci were covered by HLA typing, at four-digit resolution.

To prepare the library, the immunoSEQ multiplex PCR assay was applied. For the multiplex PCR, a mixture combining 60 forward primers for TCR Vbeta segments and 13 reverse primers for TCR Jbeta segments was used. Amplification of the CDR3 region of rearranged TCR beta genes was performed with a multiplex PCR assay on genomic DNA. On the Illumina HiSeq System, the amplified TCR beta libraries were sequenced as 87-base-pair reads. The study's own analysis went as follows. A later analysis counted some 80 million unique TCR beta chains across the 500 to 850 repertoires, and 9 million to 14 million of these chains were shared by at least two donors. A nearest-neighbor algorithm error-corrected the raw reads and collapsed the reads into unique sequences, merging closely related sequences to remove PCR and sequencing errors. Alignment of CDR3 sequences to IMGT reference sequences was used to assign V, D and J gene segments. Each retained sequence needed at least a six-nucleotide match to both a V gene segment and a J gene segment. Rearrangements were classified as productive when the CDR3 lacked stop codons and remained in frame with V and J, and all other rearrangements were classified as non-productive. Following IMGT convention, CDR3 was defined as the stretch from the second conserved V-encoded cysteine up to the conserved J-encoded phenylalanine. The earlier analysis of about 610 of the donors excluded sequences that lacked an unambiguous match to a single V gene segment. An earlier analysis of about 600 of the donors called V segments functional above 56.7% productive rearrangements and segregating when the between-donor standard deviation exceeded 5%. A statistical classification framework was developed to diagnose cytomegalovirus status using the catalog of TCR beta chain sequences. In a later analysis, V and J genes were assigned by comparing TCR nucleotide sequences against IMGT/GENE-DB human TR gene sequences. A later analysis assigned CDR3 sequences and most-parsimonious VDJ recombination scenarios with the TCRdist pipeline. A later analysis defined each TCR beta chain by its CDR3 amino acid sequence plus V-gene family, and excluded reads lacking a unique V-gene family. To address suspected cross-contamination and a sequencing artifact, a later analysis removed approximately 600 highly shared, low-generation-probability nucleotide sequences. A later analysis calculated a clonal expansion index for each public chain from normalized within-repertoire ranks of inferred template counts. In a later analysis, generation probabilities were computed with a VDJ recombination model fitted to out-of-frame rearrangements, and the resulting probabilities were checked against IGoR. In a later analysis, TCR-TCR, TCR-HLA and TCR-CMV co-occurrence was scored with hypergeometric tests, and a repertoire-size bias correction was applied to TCR pairs. In a later analysis, false discovery rates were estimated by permuting HLA or CMV assignments 20 times. In a later analysis, co-occurring TCRs were grouped using DBSCAN, and TCRdist sequence similarity was added for clustering within HLA-allele-positive subsets. Repertoires with fewer than 30,000 or more than 120,000 public chains, plus five repertoires with anomalous nucleotide sharing, were excluded from co-occurrence clustering. Here the immuneACCESS table is served through TCRdb, limited to in-frame sequences with V and J called. Missing clones are a known gap in these copies; in checked studies unresolved V genes cover under half, and the rest lacks a known reason. V, J and clone size derive from that table, while D and trimming were established from the DNA sequence. This sample holds hundreds of thousands of clones; approximately 83% were observed only once. The ten top clones hold 0.71% of the sample.

Beyond this particular receptor, the publication reports: An association between a missense DCLRE1C variant and V-gene and J-gene trimming of TCR beta chains was found in a later genetic analysis and replicated in an independent cohort. In this cohort, only TCR beta chains were sequenced, and detectable features were limited by the absence of alpha or paired-chain data. A further reported finding was that TCR beta sequences accurately predicted the HLA-A and HLA-B alleles for most subjects in the first cohort. Because counts were too low, more than 15 rarely observed V segments, including chromosome 9 orphons, were excluded from the earlier analysis of 587 of the donors. In a later analysis, several top co-occurrence clusters were reported to appear linked to parvovirus B19, influenza, CMV and Epstein-Barr virus. At a false discovery rate of 0.05, a later analysis linked roughly 17,000 TCR beta sequences to specific HLA alleles. Assigning TCR associations to individual alleles was difficult when HLA alleles, especially DR and DQ, strongly co-occurred. The classifier was reported to diagnose cytomegalovirus status with high specificity and sensitivity in both the original and validation cohorts. Some IMGT-functional V segments, including TRBV6-2 and TRBV6-3, could not be distinguished by the 87-base-pair reads and were therefore excluded. In vitro tests confirmed that a few of the cytomegalovirus-associated TCR beta chains recognize cytomegalovirus antigens. Most CMV-associated TCR beta chains appeared to be HLA-restricted in a later analysis, and the HLA associations seemed to be driven largely by CMV exposure. A total of fewer than 200 TCR beta chains were listed by the study as associated with cytomegalovirus. Correlated functional status among segregating V segments might reflect linkage disequilibrium, but an unknown experimental factor could not be ruled out. The only immune exposure information available for the cohort was CMV serostatus. Across donors, most TCR sequences were observed very rarely, whereas some public TCRs were present in many individuals. In a later analysis, the rate of TCR association differed among HLA loci, with DRB1 alleles having the most associated TCRs and HLA-C alleles having the fewest. A cluster of highly shared sequence variants was judged likely to represent a technical artifact of the sequencing pipeline. HLA typing was unavailable for some donors at each locus, so association tests used only the typed subset. In a later analysis, HLA-associated TCR beta chains were found to be more clonally expanded and to have lower generation probabilities than equally common non-associated chains. An earlier analysis of around 540 of the donors showed that most TCR beta V segments appeared in productive rearrangements either about 90% or about 30% of the time, which broadly matched IMGT annotations. According to the authors, the approach could potentially be generalized to other disease states and immunological phenotypes. Compared with the roughly 720-donor mean, donors in an Asian-associated ancestry cluster had fewer N-insertions in productive TCRs, according to a later genetic analysis. Sequencing depth was assumed to be roughly uniform across donors in the presence/absence analyses, though that assumption may not hold.

For this chain, trimming is 6 bases at the V end and 3 bases at the J end, and the number of junction bases without a gene match is 8. Spanning cysteine to phenylalanine, the CDR3 consists of 15 amino acids. Only the CDR3 region is kept as DNA, spanning 45 bases read in frame from base 1. In the germline V gene, CDR1 corresponds to LGHNT and CDR2 to FRNRAP. The cohort comprised fewer than 750 healthy bone marrow donors. At the time of sampling, every cohort member was nominally healthy, though immune exposures that went unrecorded were likely present. The donor tested CMV seronegative, placing the donor among the 350 or so seronegative members of the cohort. Every donor gave a peripheral blood sample, and the peripheral blood mononuclear cells from that sample were used for TCR beta sequencing. Genomic DNA was extracted from the blood cell samples with the Qiagen DNeasy Blood Extraction Kit.

What was sequenced was PBMCs. This receptor was taken from a boy between 2 and 10 years old in good health and CMV-seronegative. The sequence joins TRBV12-5 to TRBJ2-5; 9 central nucleotides agree with TRBD1. Read as DNA, the sequence is TGTGCTAGTGGGAGGGGACAGGGTTGGGAAGAGACCCAGTACTTC. Its coded protein is CASGRGQGWEETQYF.